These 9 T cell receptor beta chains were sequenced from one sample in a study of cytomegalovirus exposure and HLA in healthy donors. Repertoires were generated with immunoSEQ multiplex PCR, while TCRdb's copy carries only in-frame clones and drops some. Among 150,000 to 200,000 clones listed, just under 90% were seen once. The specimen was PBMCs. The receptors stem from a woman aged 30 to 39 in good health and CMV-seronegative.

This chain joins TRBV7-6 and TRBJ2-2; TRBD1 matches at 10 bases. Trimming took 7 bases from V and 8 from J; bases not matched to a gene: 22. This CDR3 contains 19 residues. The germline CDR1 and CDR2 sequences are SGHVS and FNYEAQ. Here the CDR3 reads CASTPLRRRQGARRGELFF. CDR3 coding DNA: TGTGCCAGCACCCCGCTTAGGCGACGACAGGGGGCGCGTCGTGGGGAGCTGTTTTTT.

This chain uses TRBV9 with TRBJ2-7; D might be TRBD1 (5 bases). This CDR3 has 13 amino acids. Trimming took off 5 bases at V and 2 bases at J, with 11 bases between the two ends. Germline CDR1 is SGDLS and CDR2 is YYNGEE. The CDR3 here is CASSLDITYEQYF. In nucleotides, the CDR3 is TGTGCCAGCAGTTTGGACATTACCTACGAGCAGTACTTC.

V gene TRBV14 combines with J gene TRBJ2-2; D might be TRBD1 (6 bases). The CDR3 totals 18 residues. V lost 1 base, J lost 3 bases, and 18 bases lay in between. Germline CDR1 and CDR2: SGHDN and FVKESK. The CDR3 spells CASSQVSRGPRDTGELFF. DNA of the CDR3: TGTGCCAGCAGCCAAGTTAGCAGGGGCCCGCGAGACACCGGGGAGCTGTTTTTT.

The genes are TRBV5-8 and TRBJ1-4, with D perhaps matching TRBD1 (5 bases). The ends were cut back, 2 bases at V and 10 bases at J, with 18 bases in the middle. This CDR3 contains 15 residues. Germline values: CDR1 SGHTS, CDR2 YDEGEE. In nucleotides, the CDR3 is TGTGCCAGCAGCTTTCGCGCGGCGGGGGAGGTAAAACTGTTTTTT. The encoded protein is CASSFRAAGEVKLFF.

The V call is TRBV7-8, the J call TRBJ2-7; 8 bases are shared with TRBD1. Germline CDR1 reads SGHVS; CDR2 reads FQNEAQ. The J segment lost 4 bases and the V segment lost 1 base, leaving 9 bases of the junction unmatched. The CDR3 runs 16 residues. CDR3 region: CASSLVGGQGNYEQYF. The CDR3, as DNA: TGTGCCAGCAGCTTAGTGGGCGGACAGGGAAATTACGAGCAGTACTTC.

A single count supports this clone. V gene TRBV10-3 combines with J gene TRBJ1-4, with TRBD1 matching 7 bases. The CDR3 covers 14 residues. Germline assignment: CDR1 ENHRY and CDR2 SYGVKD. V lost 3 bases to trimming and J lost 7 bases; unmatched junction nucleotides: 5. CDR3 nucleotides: TGTGCCATCAGTGACCAACGGGACAGTGAAAAACTGTTTTTT. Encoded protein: CAISDQRDSEKLFF.

The CDR3 DNA reads TGCAGTGCTGTAGCAGGGGGTGGCTACACCTTC. It yields the protein CSAVAGGGYTF. The V and J genes are TRBV20-1 and TRBJ1-2; TRBD1 aligns across 7 bases. Unmatched junction bases numbered 4, after V lost 5 bases and J lost 7 bases. The CDR3 has 11 amino acids. The germline V gene encodes CDR1 DFQATT and CDR2 SNEGSKA (reference sequence).

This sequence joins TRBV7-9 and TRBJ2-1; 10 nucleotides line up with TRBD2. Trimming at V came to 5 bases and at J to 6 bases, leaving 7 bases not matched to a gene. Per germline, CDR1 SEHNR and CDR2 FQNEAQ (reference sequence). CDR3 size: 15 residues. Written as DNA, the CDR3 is TGTGCCAGCAGCCCCAGCGGGGGGGCCCCCAATGAGCAGTTCTTC. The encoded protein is CASSPSGGAPNEQFF.

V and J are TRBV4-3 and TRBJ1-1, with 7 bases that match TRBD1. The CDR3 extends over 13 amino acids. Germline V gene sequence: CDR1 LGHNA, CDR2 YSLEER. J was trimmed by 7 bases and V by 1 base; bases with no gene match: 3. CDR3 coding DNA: TGCGCCAGCAGCCAAGGATACAGGGGTGAAGCTTTCTTT. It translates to CASSQGYRGEAFF.